This T cell receptor beta chain comes out of a study of a mutant IDH1 vaccine in newly diagnosed glioma. Overall study: Before enrollment, patients got radiotherapy alone, temozolomide alone, or mostly the combination.

The CDR3 runs to 13 residues. V shed 6 bases, J shed 1 base, and the junction held 2 bases outside the gene matches. Germline V gene sequence: CDR1 ENHRY, CDR2 SYGVKD. A note on this clone: The antigen remains unidentified.

The time point is: week 23, last vaccination. Topical imiquimod accompanied each vaccine dose, which consisted of 300 ug of mutant IDH1 20-mer peptide. Donors harbored newly found WHO grade 3 or 4 IDH1-mutant, ATRX-lost astrocytomas. The repertoire was sequenced with immunoSEQ multiplex PCR; TCRdb's copy has only in-frame clones and lacks some. The table has around 34,000 clones, 75% to 85% seen once. The clonotype comes from a man aged 40-49 years with glioma. This chain uses TRBV10-3 with TRBJ1-1; 7 bases are shared with TRBD1. Sequenced here: PBMCs, sampled from a glioma patient whose treatment included an IDH1 peptide vaccine. CDR3 protein: CAISDRENTEAFF. In nucleotides, the CDR3 is TGTGCCATCAGCGACAGGGAGAACACTGAAGCTTTCTTT.